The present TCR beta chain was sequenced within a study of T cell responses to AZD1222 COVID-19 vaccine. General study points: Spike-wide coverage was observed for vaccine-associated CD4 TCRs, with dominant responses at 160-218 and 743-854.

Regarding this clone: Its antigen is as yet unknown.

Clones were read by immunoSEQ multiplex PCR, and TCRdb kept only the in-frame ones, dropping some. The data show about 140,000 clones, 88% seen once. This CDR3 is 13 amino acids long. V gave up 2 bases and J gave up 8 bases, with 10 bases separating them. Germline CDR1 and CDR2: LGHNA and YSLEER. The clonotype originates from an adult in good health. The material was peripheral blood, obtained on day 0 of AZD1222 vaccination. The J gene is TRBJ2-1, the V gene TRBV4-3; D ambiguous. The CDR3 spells CASSQQLWYEQFF. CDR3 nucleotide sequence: TGCGCCAGCAGCCAACAGCTTTGGTATGAGCAGTTCTTC.